This T cell receptor beta chain was obtained from a study of T cells after yellow fever vaccination. CDR1 SGHRS and CDR2 YFSETQ come from the germline V gene. V dropped 4 bases and J dropped 7; count of bases not matched to a gene: 10. The CDR3 is 15 amino acids. This clonotype was picked up many times. TCRdb re-analysed the 5' RACE reads in MiXCR, keeping a single row per CDR3 protein. The sample yields a few hundred thousand distinct CDR3 sequences, 4.1% seen once. The chain carries TRBV5-1 and TRBJ2-1, with 8 bases fitting TRBD2. The receptor was derived from a man between 18 and 29 years old who received the YFV17D yellow fever vaccine. The sequences come from PBMCs, collected 5 days after the yellow fever booster vaccination. CDR3: CASSPLPGGQNEQFF. Here the CDR3 DNA reads TGCGCCAGCAGCCCGCTCCCGGGGGGGCAGAATGAGCAGTTCTTC. Combining the CDR3 with reference TRBV5-1 and TRBJ2-1 gives the whole variable domain KAGVTQTPRYLIKTRGQQVTLSCSPISGHRSVSWYQQTPGQGLQFLFEYFSETQRNKGNFPGRFSGRQFSNSRSEMNVSTLELGDSALYLCASSPLPGGQNEQFFGPGTRLTVL.